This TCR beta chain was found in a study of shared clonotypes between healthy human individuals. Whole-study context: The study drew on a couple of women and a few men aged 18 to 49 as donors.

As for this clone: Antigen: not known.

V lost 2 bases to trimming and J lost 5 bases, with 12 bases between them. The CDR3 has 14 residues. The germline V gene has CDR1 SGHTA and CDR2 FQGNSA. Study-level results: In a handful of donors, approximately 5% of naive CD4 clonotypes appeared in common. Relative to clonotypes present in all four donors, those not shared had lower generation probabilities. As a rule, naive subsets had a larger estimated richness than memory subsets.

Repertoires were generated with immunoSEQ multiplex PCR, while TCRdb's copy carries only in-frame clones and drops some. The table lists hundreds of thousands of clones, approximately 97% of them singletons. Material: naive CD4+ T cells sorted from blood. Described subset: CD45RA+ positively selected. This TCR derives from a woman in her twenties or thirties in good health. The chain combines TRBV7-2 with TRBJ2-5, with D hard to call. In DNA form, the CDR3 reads TGTGCCAGCAGCTTATCAGGTAGTGGGGAGACCCAGTACTTC. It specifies CASSLSGSGETQYF.